This T cell receptor beta chain was retrieved from a study of T-cell memory formation after mild COVID-19. General study points: Clones that contracted clustered mainly in CM and EM if CD4+ and in EMRA if CD8+.

TCRdb reanalysed the 5' RACE reads using MiXCR and keeps one entry per CDR3 protein. The table records around 440,000 distinct CDR3 sequences, 15% to 20% of them present only once. This clonotype was counted between two and nine times. The target antigen is unknown. This CDR3 is built from 15 residues. V trimming: 6 bases; J trimming: 5 bases; junction bases outside the gene matches: 11. The sequence came from an adult woman who had mild COVID-19 (a few samples of this study predate the infection). Cell type and time point are not known. The chain couples TRBV12-3 or TRBV12-4 to TRBJ2-5, with TRBD2 matching over 8 bases. Sequenced material: PBMCs or a T cell subset sorted from them (not recorded which). CDR3 DNA: TGTGCCAGCAGCCCTACGGGGGGGCCCCTCGAGACCCAGTACTTC. Its protein product is CASSPTGGPLETQYF.